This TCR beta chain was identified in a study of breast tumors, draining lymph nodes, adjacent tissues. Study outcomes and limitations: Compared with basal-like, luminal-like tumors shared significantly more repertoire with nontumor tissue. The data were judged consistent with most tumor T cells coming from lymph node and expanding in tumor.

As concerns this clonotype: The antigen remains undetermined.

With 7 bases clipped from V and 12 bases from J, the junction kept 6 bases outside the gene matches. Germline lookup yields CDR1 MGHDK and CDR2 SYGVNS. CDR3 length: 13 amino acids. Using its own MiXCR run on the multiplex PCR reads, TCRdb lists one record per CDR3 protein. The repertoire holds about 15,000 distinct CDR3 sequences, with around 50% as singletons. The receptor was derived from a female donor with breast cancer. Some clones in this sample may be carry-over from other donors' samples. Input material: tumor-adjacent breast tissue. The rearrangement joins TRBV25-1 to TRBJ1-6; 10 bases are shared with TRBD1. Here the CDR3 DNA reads TGTGCCAGCACCCGGGACAGGGGCTTACCCCTCCACTTT. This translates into CASTRDRGLPLHF. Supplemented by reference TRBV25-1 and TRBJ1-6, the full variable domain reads EADIYQTPRYLVIGTGKKITLECSQTMGHDKMYWYQQDPGMELHLIHYSYGVNSTEKGDLSSESTVSRIRTEHFPLTLESARPSHTSQYLCASTRDRGLPLHFGNGTRLTVT.